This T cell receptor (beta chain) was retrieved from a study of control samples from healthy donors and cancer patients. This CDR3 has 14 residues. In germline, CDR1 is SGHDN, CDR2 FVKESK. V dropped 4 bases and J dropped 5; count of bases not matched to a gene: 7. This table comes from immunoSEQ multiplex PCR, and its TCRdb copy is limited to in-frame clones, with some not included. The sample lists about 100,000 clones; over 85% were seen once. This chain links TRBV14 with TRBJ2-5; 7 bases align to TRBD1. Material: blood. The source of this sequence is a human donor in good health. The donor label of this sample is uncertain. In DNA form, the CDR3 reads TGTGCCAGCAGCCGATCACAGGGGCGTGAGACCCAGTACTTC. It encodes CASSRSQGRETQYF.